The text below deals with one TCR beta chain. What it binds is unknown. PCR used 60 Vbeta primers and 13 Jbeta primers. Here immunoSEQ multiplex PCR was the method, and the copy in TCRdb shows in-frame clones only, minus some. The data hold under 200,000 clones, with around 77% observed a single time. This entry belongs to a study of cytomegalovirus exposure and HLA in healthy donors. CDR3 size: 15 residues. After removal of 4 bases from V and 5 bases from J, the junction contained 4 bases not matched to a gene. Germline-derived CDR1 and CDR2 are SGHRS and YFSETQ. General observations from the study: Presence/absence analysis assumed near-uniform sequencing depth across donors. HLA-A and HLA-B allele assignments for most subjects were reportedly predicted accurately using TCR beta sequences. Later, TCR association rates were found to vary by HLA locus, highest for DRB1 and lowest for HLA-C. An analysis was carried out at a later point. It showed that HLA-associated TCR beta chains were more clonally expanded than equally common non-associated chains.

This TCR came from a man aged 60 to 69 in good health and CMV-seronegative. The genes are TRBV5-1 and TRBJ2-2; 11 positions agree with TRBD1. The sequencing input was PBMCs. The CDR3 region is CASSDGQGATGELFF. DNA for the CDR3: TGCGCCAGCAGCGATGGACAGGGGGCTACCGGGGAGCTGTTTTTT. The whole variable domain, filled in from reference TRBV5-1 and TRBJ2-2, reads KAGVTQTPRYLIKTRGQQVTLSCSPISGHRSVSWYQQTPGQGLQFLFEYFSETQRNKGNFPGRFSGRQFSNSRSEMNVSTLELGDSALYLCASSDGQGATGELFFGEGSRLTVL.